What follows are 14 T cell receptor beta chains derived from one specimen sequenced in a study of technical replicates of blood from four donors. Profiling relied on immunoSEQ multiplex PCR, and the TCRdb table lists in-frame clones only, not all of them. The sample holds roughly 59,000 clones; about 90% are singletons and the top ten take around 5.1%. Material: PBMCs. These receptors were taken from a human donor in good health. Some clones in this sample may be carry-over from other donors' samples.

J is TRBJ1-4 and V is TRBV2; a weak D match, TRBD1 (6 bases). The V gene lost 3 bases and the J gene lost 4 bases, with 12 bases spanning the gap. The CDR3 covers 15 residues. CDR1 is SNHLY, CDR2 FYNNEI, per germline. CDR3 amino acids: CASSDWGQVNEKLFF. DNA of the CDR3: TGTGCCAGCAGTGATTGGGGGCAGGTTAATGAAAAACTGTTTTTT.

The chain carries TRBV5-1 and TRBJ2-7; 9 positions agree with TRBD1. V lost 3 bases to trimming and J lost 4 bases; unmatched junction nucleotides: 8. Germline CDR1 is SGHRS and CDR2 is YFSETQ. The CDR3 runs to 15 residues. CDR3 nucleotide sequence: TGCGCCAGCAGCTCGCCTGGACAGGGGATATACGAGCAGTACTTC. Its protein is CASSSPGQGIYEQYF.

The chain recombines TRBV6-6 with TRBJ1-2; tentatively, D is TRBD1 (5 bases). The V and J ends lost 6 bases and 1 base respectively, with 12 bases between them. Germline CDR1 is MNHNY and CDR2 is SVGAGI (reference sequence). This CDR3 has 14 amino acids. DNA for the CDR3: TGTGCCAGCAGCCTTGACAGATATAACTATGGCTACACCTTC. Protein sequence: CASSLDRYNYGYTF.

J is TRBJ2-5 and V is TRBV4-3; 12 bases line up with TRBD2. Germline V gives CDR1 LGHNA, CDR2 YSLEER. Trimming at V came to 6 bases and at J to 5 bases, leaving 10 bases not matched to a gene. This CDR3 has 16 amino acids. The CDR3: CASSRRFGTSGETQYF. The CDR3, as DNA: TGCGCCAGCAGTCGAAGATTTGGGACTAGCGGGGAGACCCAGTACTTC.

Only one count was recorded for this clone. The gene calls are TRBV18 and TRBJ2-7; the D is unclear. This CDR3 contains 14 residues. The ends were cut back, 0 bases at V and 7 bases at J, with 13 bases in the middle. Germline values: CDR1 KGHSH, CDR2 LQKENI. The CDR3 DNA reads TGTGCCAGCTCACCACCGGCACGAACACAGGAGCAGTACTTC. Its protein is CASSPPARTQEQYF.

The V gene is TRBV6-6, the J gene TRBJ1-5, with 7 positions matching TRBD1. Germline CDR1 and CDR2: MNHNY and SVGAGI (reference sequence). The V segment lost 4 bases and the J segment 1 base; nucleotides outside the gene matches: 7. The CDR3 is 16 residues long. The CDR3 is CASSSFDRASNQPQHF. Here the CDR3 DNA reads TGTGCCAGCAGTTCCTTCGACAGGGCGAGCAATCAGCCCCAGCATTTT.

CDR3 nucleotides: TGTGCCAGCAGCTTATTCCAGGCCGATAATTCACCCCTCCACTTT. It is translated as CASSLFQADNSPLHF. V and J are TRBV7-2 and TRBJ1-6, with D uncertain. The CDR3 loop spans 15 amino acids. Germline V gene sequence: CDR1 SGHTA, CDR2 FQGNSA. Trimming pared 2 bases from V and 5 bases from J, leaving 10 bases between.

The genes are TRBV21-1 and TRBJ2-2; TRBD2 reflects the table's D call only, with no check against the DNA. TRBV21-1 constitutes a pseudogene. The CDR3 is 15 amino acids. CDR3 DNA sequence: TGTGCCAGCAGCAAAGTTGGAGCCTACACCGGGGAGCTGTTTTTT. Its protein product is CASSKVGAYTGELFF.

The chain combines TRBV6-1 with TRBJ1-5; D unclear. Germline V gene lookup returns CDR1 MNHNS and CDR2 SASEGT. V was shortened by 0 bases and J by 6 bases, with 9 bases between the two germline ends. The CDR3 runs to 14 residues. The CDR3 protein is CASSEASRGQPQHF. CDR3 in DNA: TGTGCCAGCAGTGAAGCGTCTAGAGGTCAGCCCCAGCATTTT.

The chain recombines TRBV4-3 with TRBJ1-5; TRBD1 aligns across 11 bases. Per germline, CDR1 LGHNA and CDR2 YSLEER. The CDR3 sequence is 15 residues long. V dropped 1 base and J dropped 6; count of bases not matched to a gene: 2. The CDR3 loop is CASSQGTGGSQPQHF. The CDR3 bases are TGCGCCAGCAGCCAAGGGACAGGGGGCAGTCAGCCCCAGCATTTT.

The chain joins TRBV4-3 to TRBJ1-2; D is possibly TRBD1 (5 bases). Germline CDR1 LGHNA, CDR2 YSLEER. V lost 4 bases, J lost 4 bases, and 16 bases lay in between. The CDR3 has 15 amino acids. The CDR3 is CASSLLGRGTYGYTF. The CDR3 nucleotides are TGCGCCAGCAGCCTATTAGGACGGGGGACCTATGGCTACACCTTC.

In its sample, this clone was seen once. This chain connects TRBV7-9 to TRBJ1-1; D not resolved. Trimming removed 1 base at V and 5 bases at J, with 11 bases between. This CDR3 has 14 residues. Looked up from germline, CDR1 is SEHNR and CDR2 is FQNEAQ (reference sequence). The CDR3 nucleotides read TGTGCCAGCAGCTTAGTCATCTTTGCGACTGAAGCTTTCTTT. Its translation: CASSLVIFATEAFF.

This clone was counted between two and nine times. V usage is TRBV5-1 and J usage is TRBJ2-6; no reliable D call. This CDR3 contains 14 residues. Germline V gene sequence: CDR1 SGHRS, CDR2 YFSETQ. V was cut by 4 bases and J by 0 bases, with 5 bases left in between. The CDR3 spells CASSPDSGANVLTF. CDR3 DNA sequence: TGCGCCAGCAGCCCAGACTCTGGGGCCAACGTCCTGACTTTC.

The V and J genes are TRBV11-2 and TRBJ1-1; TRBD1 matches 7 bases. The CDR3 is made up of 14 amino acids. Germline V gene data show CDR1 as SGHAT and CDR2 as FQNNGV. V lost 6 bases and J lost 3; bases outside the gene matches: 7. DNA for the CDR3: TGTGCCAGCAGTCTACAGGGGTGGTACACTGAAGCTTTCTTT. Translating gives CASSLQGWYTEAFF.